This is a list of T cell receptor beta chains from one sample in a study of control samples from healthy donors and cancer patients. Only in-frame clones appear in the TCRdb table, and some are missing; sequencing was by immunoSEQ multiplex PCR. The sample records around 100,000 clones, more than 85% being singletons. Sequencing input: PBMCs. The receptors here all came from a man in his sixties with lung cancer. Each CDR3 is given with its conserved first and last residue. The order of the fields is clone size, D gene, V gene, J gene, CDR3 protein, CDR3 DNA. The D gene is left open where the match is weak. Size values are once, few and many counts, or a class for expanded clones, and some rows have none.

>NA|NA|TRBV19|TRBJ1-2
CASSIDRSYRDDYGYTF
TGTGCCAGTAGTATAGATCGTTCGTACAGGGATGACTATGGCTACACCTTC
>NA|NA|TRBV10-1|TRBJ1-5
CASSRDLNQPQHF
TGCGCCAGCTCCAGAGATTTAAATCAGCCCCAGCATTTT
>once|NA|TRBV6-1|TRBJ2-5
CASSETGRKETQYF
TGTGCCAGCAGTGAAACAGGCAGAAAAGAGACCCAGTACTTC
>NA|NA|TRBV7-2|TRBJ2-5
CASSLEGRVSYQETQYF
TGTGCCAGCAGCTTAGAGGGCAGGGTCTCATACCAAGAGACCCAGTACTTC
>NA|TRBD1|TRBV27|TRBJ1-1
CASSFQGPTGATEAFF
TGTGCCAGCAGTTTTCAAGGGCCGACAGGGGCCACTGAAGCTTTCTTT
>NA|TRBD1|TRBV30|TRBJ1-3
CAWIRTGGYSGNTIYF
TGTGCCTGGATAAGGACAGGGGGATACTCTGGAAACACCATATATTTT
>NA|TRBD1|TRBV9|TRBJ2-1
CASSVRSPQPQTGWDEQFF
TGTGCCAGCAGCGTACGCTCCCCCCAGCCACAGACAGGGTGGGATGAGCAGTTCTTC
>NA|TRBD1|TRBV9|TRBJ1-1
CASSVDRGRTEAFF
TGTGCCAGCAGCGTGGACAGGGGAAGAACTGAAGCTTTCTTT
>NA|TRBD2|TRBV5-1|TRBJ2-7
CASSPPTSSYEQYF
TGCGCCAGCAGCCCCCCGACTAGCAGCTACGAGCAGTACTTC
>NA|NA|TRBV5-1|TRBJ2-3
CASSAGFGDTDTQYF
TGCGCCAGCAGCGCGGGATTCGGGGACACAGATACGCAGTATTTT
>NA|NA|TRBV9|TRBJ2-7
CASSPQGRGYYEQYF
TGTGCCAGCAGCCCCCAGGGTCGCGGGTACTACGAGCAGTACTTC
>once|NA|TRBV2|TRBJ2-3
CAQSGWGKDTQYF
TGTGCCCAAAGTGGTTGGGGTAAAGATACGCAGTATTTT
>NA|NA|TRBV9|TRBJ2-2
CASRPSKTGELFF
TGTGCCAGCCGGCCATCAAAGACCGGGGAGCTGTTTTTT
>NA|NA|TRBV30|TRBJ1-1
CAWSGQYHVEAFF
TGTGCCTGGAGTGGACAGTATCACGTCGAAGCTTTCTTT
>NA|TRBD1|TRBV3-1/TRBV3-2|TRBJ2-5
CASSPLGGNEETQYF
TGTGCCAGCAGCCCCCTAGGGGGCAATGAAGAGACCCAGTACTTC
>NA|TRBD1|TRBV10-2|TRBJ2-2
CASSRDRVTGELFF
TGCGCCAGCAGTAGGGACAGGGTCACCGGGGAGCTGTTTTTT
>NA|NA|TRBV10-3|TRBJ1-5
CAISERVSNQPQHF
TGTGCCATCTCGGAGAGGGTTAGCAATCAGCCCCAGCATTTT
>NA|TRBD1|TRBV30|TRBJ1-5
CAWSGGGGQPQHF
TGTGCCTGGAGTGGAGGGGGCGGTCAGCCCCAGCATTTT
>NA|TRBD2|TRBV7-9|TRBJ2-3
CASSSKRGSTDTQYF
TGTGCCAGCAGCTCCAAGCGGGGGAGCACAGATACGCAGTATTTT
>once|TRBD1|TRBV4-1|TRBJ2-3
CASSLNTGQGTDTQYF
TGCGCCAGCAGCCTGAACACAGGACAGGGAACAGATACGCAGTATTTT
>NA|TRBD1|TRBV11-3|TRBJ2-5
CASSLDQDRGKETQYF
TGTGCCAGCAGCTTAGATCAGGACAGGGGAAAAGAGACCCAGTACTTC
>NA|NA|TRBV7-3|TRBJ2-5
CASSLFPQSMETQYF
TGTGCCAGCAGCTTATTCCCGCAAAGTATGGAGACCCAGTACTTC
>NA|NA|TRBV19|TRBJ2-5
CASRRGAQETQYF
TGTGCCAGTAGGAGAGGGGCCCAAGAGACCCAGTACTTC
>NA|NA|TRBV30|TRBJ2-3
CAWSYRDTQYF
TGTGCCTGGAGTTATAGAGATACGCAGTATTTT
>NA|NA|TRBV29-1|TRBJ2-4
CSVRKGSDIQYF
TGCAGCGTTCGGAAGGGATCGGACATTCAGTACTTC
>NA|TRBD2|TRBV10-2|TRBJ2-3
CASNSGGADTQYF
TGCGCCAGCAATAGCGGGGGCGCAGATACGCAGTATTTT
>NA|TRBD2|TRBV15|TRBJ2-3
CATSRGLARGDTQYF
TGTGCCACCAGCAGGGGACTAGCGAGGGGAGATACGCAGTATTTT
>few|TRBD1|TRBV6-5|TRBJ1-2
CASSLRQGNYGYTF
TGTGCCAGCAGCCTTAGACAGGGAAACTATGGCTACACCTTC
>few|NA|TRBV6-4|TRBJ1-5
CASSVSSNQPQHF
TGTGCCAGCAGTGTCAGCAGCAATCAGCCCCAGCATTTT
>NA|NA|TRBV7-9|TRBJ1-6
CASSAGSGFYNSPLHF
TGTGCCAGCAGTGCAGGGTCGGGTTTCTATAATTCACCCCTCCACTTT
>NA|TRBD1|TRBV18|TRBJ2-1
CASSTTSTRGRRNEQFF
TGTGCCAGCTCCACCACCAGTACCAGGGGGCGTCGGAATGAGCAGTTCTTC
>NA|TRBD1|TRBV6-5|TRBJ1-1
CASRKQGATEAFF
TGTGCCAGCAGAAAACAGGGGGCTACTGAAGCTTTCTTT
>NA|TRBD2|TRBV24-1|TRBJ2-3
CATMLAGADTQYF
TGTGCCACCATGCTAGCGGGGGCAGATACGCAGTATTTT
>NA|TRBD2|TRBV5-1|TRBJ2-3
CASSNSGGSDTQYF
TGCGCCAGCAGTAATAGCGGGGGTTCGGATACGCAGTATTTT
>once|TRBD1|TRBV5-8|TRBJ2-5
CASSPGQGRETQYF
TGTGCCAGCAGCCCGGGACAGGGAAGGGAGACCCAGTACTTC
>NA|TRBD1|TRBV5-1|TRBJ2-2
CASSLTTGEFGELFF
TGCGCCAGCAGCTTGACGACAGGGGAGTTCGGGGAGCTGTTTTTT
>NA|TRBD1|TRBV19|TRBJ1-2
CASSGGRGPASYGYTF
TGTGCCAGTAGTGGCGGCAGGGGGCCGGCTAGCTATGGCTACACCTTC
>NA|TRBD2|TRBV6-2/TRBV6-3|TRBJ2-5
CASRYASGGFRETQYF
TGTGCCAGCAGATACGCCAGCGGGGGGTTCCGGGAGACCCAGTACTTC
>NA|TRBD1|TRBV9|TRBJ2-7
CASSQPGTGSYEQYF
TGTGCCAGCAGCCAACCAGGGACAGGCTCCTACGAGCAGTACTTC
>NA|TRBD1|TRBV13|TRBJ1-4
CASSFGQENEKLFF
TGTGCCAGCAGCTTTGGACAGGAGAATGAAAAACTGTTTTTT
>NA|NA|TRBV2|TRBJ1-6
CASSELRVGANSPLHF
TGTGCCAGCAGTGAATTAAGGGTCGGGGCAAATTCACCCCTCCACTTT
>NA|TRBD1|TRBV6-5|TRBJ1-1
CASRSTGANTEAFF
TGTGCCAGCAGATCGACAGGGGCGAACACTGAAGCTTTCTTT
>NA|NA|TRBV18|TRBJ2-3
CASSQQGGSTDTQYF
TGTGCCAGCTCACAACAGGGTGGAAGCACAGATACGCAGTATTTT
>NA|TRBD2|TRBV4-1|TRBJ2-3
CASSQGSGGGTGDTQYF
TGCGCCAGCAGCCAAGGGTCTGGCGGGGGGACCGGGGATACGCAGTATTTT
>NA|TRBD1|TRBV13|TRBJ1-2
CASSLTGGVYGYTF
TGTGCCAGCAGCTTAACAGGGGGCGTTTATGGCTACACCTTC
>NA|TRBD2|TRBV30|TRBJ2-1
CAWRVGGYNEQFF
TGTGCCTGGAGGGTGGGGGGGTACAATGAGCAGTTCTTC
>NA|TRBD2|TRBV7-3|TRBJ2-5
CASSHGTSGFQETQYF
TGTGCCAGCAGCCATGGGACTAGCGGCTTCCAAGAGACCCAGTACTTC
>NA|NA|TRBV6-6|TRBJ1-6
CASTKRGQQSNSPLHF
TGTGCCAGCACCAAACGGGGGCAGCAATCAAATTCACCCCTCCACTTT
>NA|TRBD1|TRBV2|TRBJ1-1
CASSAITGDAEAFF
TGTGCCAGCAGTGCCATTACAGGGGACGCTGAAGCTTTCTTT
>NA|NA|TRBV7-9|TRBJ1-1
CASSPRNTEAFF
TGTGCCAGCAGCCCGCGGAACACTGAAGCTTTCTTT
>NA|TRBD2|TRBV10-3|TRBJ2-3
CAISGVAGDTDTQYF
TGTGCCATCAGTGGGGTAGCGGGGGATACAGATACGCAGTATTTT